This T cell receptor beta chain emerged from a study of glioma-infiltrating T cells. Study-wide results and caveats: Above-expected tissue-blood divergence occurred in all gliomas, most in low-grade ones.

Amplification of TCR alpha and beta CDR3 regions from RNA used iRepertoire nested multiplex PCR. Input was roughly 100-450 ng of tissue mRNA or PBMC total RNA. Each CDR3 protein gets one entry after TCRdb re-called the multiplex PCR reads with MiXCR. The repertoire includes some 22,000 distinct CDR3 sequences, roughly 25% of them detected once, and around 13% sits in the top ten. This clonotype has a count of ten or more. What it binds is unknown. V was clipped by 6 bases and J by 7 bases, with 11 bases between them. In germline, CDR1 is MNHNS, CDR2 SASEGT. The CDR3 spans 12 residues. Material for sequencing was glioma tissue, nonneoplastic brain tissue, or PBMCs (not recorded which). The V call is TRBV6-1, the J call TRBJ2-3; D is uncertain. The receptor was derived from a human donor with low-grade glioma or glioblastoma, undergoing nonglioma brain surgery, or in good health (not recorded which). CDR3 loop: CASSPVDYTQYF. CDR3 DNA: TGTGCCAGCAGCCCCGTTGATTATACGCAGTATTTT.